This T cell receptor beta chain comes out of a study of shared clonotypes between healthy human individuals. As for the study in general: Three plates each covered CD4 naive and memory; CD8 naive two, CD8 memory one. Findings and limits, study-wide: For sorted subsets, rarefaction showed incomplete sequencing despite large depth. The authors expected sequencing depth to affect clonotype sharing among donors.

Sequencing used immunoSEQ multiplex PCR; TCRdb keeps in-frame clones, though not all of them. The data hold around 2,000,000 clones, with about 95% observed a single time. CD45RO-negative CD8 cells positively selected for CCR7 made up the naive population, which excluded terminally differentiated effector memory CD45RA+ cells. This clone appeared a single time. What it binds is unknown. This receptor was taken from a man younger than 35 in good health. Sequencing used naive CD8+ T cells sorted from blood.

The CDR3 DNA reads as TGTGCCAGCAGCTTTGGACAGGGGGCCTCCTACGAGCAGTACTTC. Its protein is CASSFGQGASYEQYF. The chain has TRBV7-6 and TRBJ2-7, with 11 positions matching TRBD1. The CDR3 spans 15 residues. The germline V gene has CDR1 SGHVS and CDR2 FNYEAQ. V was clipped by 3 bases and J by 0 bases; unmatched bases: 1.